This TCR beta chain derives from a study of blood T cell repertoires in COVID-19. As for the study in general: Collection of acute and convalescent COVID-19 samples took place in the United States, Italy and Spain.

Original methodology: Scientists estimated how many nucleated cells there were by amplifying reference gene primers. TCRdb's table, derived via immunoSEQ multiplex PCR, lists solely in-frame clones and lacks some. V and J calls and clone size are those listed in that table; D and trimming were worked out from the DNA. This table holds a few hundred thousand clones, roughly 90% found once. The cohort comprised adults aged about 18 to 100 years residing in under 25 US areas. Participants had their cohort set by participant-reported clinical history. CDR1 and CDR2 (germline): SGHVS, FQNEAQ. V lost 5 bases and J 8 bases, leaving 14 bases between the germline ends. The CDR3 totals 13 residues.

The TCR originated in a woman in her forties who had recovered from COVID-19. Material: PBMCs or T cells enriched from blood (not recorded which). The chain has TRBV7-8 and TRBJ2-3; D remains ambiguous. CDR3 bases: TGTGCCAGCAGCCCACCTTCAACGGGTACGCAGTATTTT. This gives the protein CASSPPSTGTQYF.